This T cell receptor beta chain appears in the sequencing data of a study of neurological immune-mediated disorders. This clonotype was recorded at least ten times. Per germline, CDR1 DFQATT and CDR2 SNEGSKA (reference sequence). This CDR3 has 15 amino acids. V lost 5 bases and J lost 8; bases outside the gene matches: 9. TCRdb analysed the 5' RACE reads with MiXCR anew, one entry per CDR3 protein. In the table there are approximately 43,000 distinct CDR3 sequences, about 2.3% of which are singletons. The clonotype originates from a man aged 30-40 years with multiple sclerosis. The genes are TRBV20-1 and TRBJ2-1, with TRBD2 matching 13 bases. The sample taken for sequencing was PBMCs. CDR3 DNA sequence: TGCAGTGCTGATACCGGGACTAGCGGGAATGATGAGCAGTTCTTC. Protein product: CSADTGTSGNDEQFF.